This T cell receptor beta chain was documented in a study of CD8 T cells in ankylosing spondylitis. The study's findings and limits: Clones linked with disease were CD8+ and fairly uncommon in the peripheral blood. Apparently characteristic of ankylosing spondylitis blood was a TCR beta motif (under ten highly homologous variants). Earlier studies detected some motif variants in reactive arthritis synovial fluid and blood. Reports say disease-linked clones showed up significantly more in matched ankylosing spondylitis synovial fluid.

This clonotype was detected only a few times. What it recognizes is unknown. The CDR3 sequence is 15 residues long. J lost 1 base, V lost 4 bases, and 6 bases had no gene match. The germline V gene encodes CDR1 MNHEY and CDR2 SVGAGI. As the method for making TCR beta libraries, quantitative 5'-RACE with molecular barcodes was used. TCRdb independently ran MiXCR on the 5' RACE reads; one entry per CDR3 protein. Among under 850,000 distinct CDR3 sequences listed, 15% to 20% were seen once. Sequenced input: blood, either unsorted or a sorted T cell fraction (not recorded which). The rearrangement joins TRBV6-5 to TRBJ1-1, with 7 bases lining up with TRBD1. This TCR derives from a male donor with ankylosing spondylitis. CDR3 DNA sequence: TGTGCCAGCAGTTCACAGGGGATTACGAACACTGAAGCTTTCTTT. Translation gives CASSSQGITNTEAFF.